The 18 T cell receptor beta chains reported below all come from one sample, sequenced in a study of OX40 agonist ivuxolimab in advanced cancers. This table comes from immunoSEQ multiplex PCR, and its TCRdb copy is limited to in-frame clones, with some not included. The sample shows 55,000 to 85,000 clones, roughly 80% of them seen only once. The specimen was CD4+ or CD8+ T cells sorted from blood, collected in a trial of the OX40 agonist ivuxolimab. These receptors originate from an adult with an advanced solid tumor such as melanoma, head and neck, liver or kidney cancer.

In its sample, this clone was seen a few times. J is TRBJ1-6 and V is TRBV2; TRBD1 matches 9 bases. This CDR3 is 15 amino acids long. Germline loops: CDR1 SNHLY, CDR2 FYNNEI. V lost 3 bases, J lost 9 bases, and 6 bases stayed unmatched. This CDR3 is CASSDPGQGSSPLHF. Written as DNA, the CDR3 is TGTGCCAGCAGTGACCCGGGACAGGGAAGTTCACCCCTCCACTTT.

The chain uses TRBV30 and TRBJ2-7, with TRBD1 matching 9 bases. CDR3 length: 15 amino acids. The germline gives CDR1 GTSNPN, CDR2 SVGIG (reference sequence). V shed 0 bases, J shed 4 bases, and the junction held 7 bases outside the gene matches. This CDR3 reads CAWSVLETGGYEQYF. CDR3 DNA: TGTGCCTGGAGTGTACTGGAGACAGGGGGGTACGAGCAGTACTTC.

Note on this clone: The germline gene is not matched at one end of the junction; a read error may be the cause. V usage is TRBV5-3 and J usage is TRBJ1-1; D remains ambiguous. TRBV5-3 is an ORF, with its function uncertain. The CDR3 extends over 18 amino acids. In nucleotides, the CDR3 is TGTGCCAGAAGCTTGGGAGTCAGGAATTTAAGGGTGAAAACTGAAGCTTTCTTT. Encoded protein: CARSLGVRNLRVKTEAFF.

The chain combines TRBV19 with TRBJ2-2, with TRBD1 matching 8 bases. This CDR3 region has 16 residues. Germline V gene sequence: CDR1 LNHDA, CDR2 SQIVND (reference sequence). V shed 5 bases, J shed 0 bases, and the junction held 5 bases outside the gene matches. The DNA of the CDR3 is TGTGCCAGTAGTCGGACAGGGATCACGAACACCGGGGAGCTGTTTTTT. Amino acid sequence: CASSRTGITNTGELFF.

The chain joins TRBV11-1 to TRBJ2-7, with 10 bases that match TRBD2. The V and J ends lost 2 bases and 2 bases, in that order; junction bases with no gene match: 0. Germline lookup yields CDR1 SGHAT and CDR2 FQDESV (reference sequence). This CDR3 is 14 amino acids long. The CDR3 sequence is CASSLTSGAYEQYF. The CDR3 DNA sequence: TGTGCCAGCAGCTTAACTAGCGGGGCCTACGAGCAGTACTTC.

Remarks on this clone: Different DNA sequences within this sample yield the same CDR3. The chain uses TRBV7-9 and TRBJ1-1, with unresolved D. There are 12 residues in the CDR3. Trimming shortened V by 1 base and J by 2 bases, and 2 bases separated the two germline ends. In germline, CDR1 is SEHNR, CDR2 FQNEAQ (reference sequence). CDR3 DNA: TGTGCCAGCAGCTTAGTAAACACTGAAGCTTTCTTT. Translated, it gives CASSLVNTEAFF.

This clone was detected only a few times. The chain uses TRBV18 and TRBJ2-7; D is perhaps TRBD1 or TRBD2 (5 bases each). The CDR3 is made up of 16 amino acids. Trimming pared 3 bases from V and 0 bases from J, leaving 15 bases between. CDR1 is KGHSH, CDR2 LQKENI, per germline. The CDR3 reads CASSPGTGRSSYEQYF. CDR3 nucleotides: TGTGCCAGCTCACCCGGAACGGGACGCAGCTCCTACGAGCAGTACTTC.

The chain links TRBV5-5 to TRBJ2-4, with no clear D. The CDR3 length is 11 residues. V lost 0 bases and J lost 8, with 3 bases in between. Germline V gene data show CDR1 as SGHKS and CDR2 as YYEKEE (reference sequence). The CDR3 sequence: CASSLGDIQYF. CDR3 bases: TGTGCCAGCAGCTTGGGGGACATTCAGTACTTC. The full variable domain, its missing parts supplied by reference TRBV5-5 and TRBJ2-4, is DAGVTQSPTHLIKTRGQQVTLRCSPISGHKSVSWYQQVLGQGPQFIFQYYEKEERGRGNFPDRFSARQFPNYSSELNVNALLLGDSALYLCASSLGDIQYFGAGTRLSVL.

V is TRBV19 and J is TRBJ1-1, with unresolved D. V was shortened by 1 base and J by 9 bases, with 21 bases between the two germline ends. This CDR3 is built from 16 residues. Germline V lookup: CDR1 LNHDA, CDR2 SQIVND (reference sequence). Here the CDR3 DNA reads TGTGCCAGTAGTATAGGACGCGGGCAGCCCAGAGGTAAAGCTTTCTTT. Protein product: CASSIGRGQPRGKAFF.

The V call is TRBV5-4, the J call TRBJ1-5; 7 bases agree with TRBD1. The CDR3 totals 15 residues. Per germline, CDR1 SGHNT and CDR2 YYREEE (reference sequence). With 0 bases clipped from V and 7 bases from J, the junction kept 7 bases outside the gene matches. CDR3 nucleotides: TGTGCCAGCAGCTTGGGAGGACAGGTGGACCAGCCCCAGCATTTT. Residues: CASSLGGQVDQPQHF.

The table lists this clone with a few counts. V gene TRBV2 combines with J gene TRBJ2-4; 12 nucleotides align to TRBD2. Germline V gene data show CDR1 as SNHLY and CDR2 as FYNNEI. The CDR3 has 16 residues. Trimming removed 4 bases from V and 8 bases from J; junction bases left unmatched: 9. In nucleotides, the CDR3 is TGTGCCAGCAGTGGTTCTAGCGGGGGGGCGCGGGACATTCAGTACTTC. Its translation is CASSGSSGGARDIQYF.

The chain combines TRBV7-8 with TRBJ1-1; D is perhaps TRBD1 (6 bases). The CDR3 contains 16 residues. Germline-derived CDR1 and CDR2 are SGHVS and FQNEAQ. Trimming took off 0 bases at V and 2 bases at J, with 13 bases between the two ends. CDR3 sequence (DNA): TGTGCCAGCAGCTTAGCAGGGGGGGGAGGAAACACTGAAGCTTTCTTT. Translated: CASSLAGGGGNTEAFF.

J is TRBJ1-1 and V is TRBV5-4, with TRBD1 as a possible D gene (6 bases). The V and J ends lost 0 bases and 7 bases respectively, with 7 bases between them. Germline loops: CDR1 SGHNT, CDR2 YYREEE (reference sequence). CDR3 size: 12 residues. This chain's CDR3 is CASSLVGGEAFF. The CDR3 DNA follows: TGTGCCAGCAGCTTGGTAGGGGGTGAAGCTTTCTTT.

CDR3 DNA: TGTGCCAGCAGTGAATTCTACGAGCAGTACTTC. This translates into CASSEFYEQYF. This sequence joins TRBV2 and TRBJ2-7; D is unclear. Germline V gives CDR1 SNHLY, CDR2 FYNNEI. Trimming removed 2 bases from V and 3 bases from J, with 2 bases in between. This CDR3 is built from 11 residues.

This chain links TRBV5-4 with TRBJ1-1, with D perhaps matching TRBD1 (6 bases). CDR1 and CDR2 (germline): SGHNT, YYREEE (reference sequence). This CDR3 is 15 amino acids long. The germline V and J ends were trimmed by 0 bases and 3 bases, with 12 bases remaining between them. The CDR3 is CASSLDGGVDTEAFF. The CDR3 nucleotides read TGTGCCAGCAGCTTGGACGGGGGCGTGGACACTGAAGCTTTCTTT.

The chain couples TRBV19 to TRBJ2-2, with TRBD1 as a possible D gene (6 bases). There are 16 residues in the CDR3. V dropped 5 bases and J dropped 2 bases, with 15 bases sitting between them. CDR1 is LNHDA, CDR2 SQIVND, per germline (reference sequence). The CDR3: CASSSWGTYNTGELFF. DNA of the CDR3: TGTGCCAGTAGTTCTTGGGGGACATATAACACCGGGGAGCTGTTTTTT.

The J gene is TRBJ2-7, the V gene TRBV18; 11 nucleotides align to TRBD2. Germline CDR1 KGHSH, CDR2 LQKENI. Trimming at V came to 3 bases and at J to 1 base, leaving 5 bases not matched to a gene. This CDR3 has 16 residues. The CDR3 loop reads CASSPTSGAISYEQYF. As DNA, the CDR3 is TGTGCCAGCTCACCGACTAGCGGGGCGATATCCTACGAGCAGTACTTC.

The genes are TRBV10-2 and TRBJ1-4; 8 bases map to TRBD1. Germline V CDR1 and CDR2: WSHSY, SAAADI. Trimming at V came to 7 bases and at J to 10 bases, leaving 8 bases not matched to a gene. The CDR3 runs to 13 residues. CDR3 amino acids: CASIDRGEGKLFF. DNA of the CDR3: TGCGCCAGCATTGACAGGGGAGAGGGAAAACTGTTTTTT.